This T cell receptor beta chain stems from a study of T cell responses to AZD1222 COVID-19 vaccine. The study's findings and limits: Targets within unmutated variant regions were reportedly found for nearly half of spike-specific TCRs. Baseline seropositives among AZD1222 recipients totaled only 5 to 7.

Second doses were pooled across both intervals (about 4 or about 12 weeks). A remark on this clone: Its antigen is still unknown.

V lost 6 bases and J 2 bases, leaving 11 bases between the germline ends. The germline V gene encodes CDR1 MNHEY and CDR2 SVGEGT. This CDR3 is built from 14 residues. Libraries were prepared by immunoSEQ multiplex PCR; TCRdb keeps only in-frame clonotypes and omits some of them. Of tens of thousands of clones detected, about 89% appear once; the ten largest clones hold about 5%. This receptor was obtained from an adult who received the AZD1222 COVID-19 vaccine. The chain links TRBV6-2 or TRBV6-3 to TRBJ1-3; possibly TRBD1 for D (6 bases). Material: peripheral blood, obtained 28 days after the second AZD1222 dose. The CDR3 DNA reads as TGTGCCAGCAGCCGCCAGGGGACTGGAAACACCATATATTTT. This gives the protein CASSRQGTGNTIYF.